The rows below give T cell receptor beta chains drawn from one sample of a study of T cell responses to AZD1222 COVID-19 vaccine. Using immunoSEQ multiplex PCR, the repertoire was profiled, and TCRdb retains in-frame clones only, with some absent. The table has tens of thousands of clones, 80% to 85% seen once; the top ten hold around 7.5%. The specimen was peripheral blood, collected on day 0 of AZD1222 vaccination. The receptors were sampled from an adult in good health. Each CDR3 is given with its conserved first and last residue. Each record gives: clone size, J gene, V gene, D gene, CDR3 DNA, CDR3 protein. The D gene is left open where the match is weak. The size field is filled for only some rows; it gives once, few, many or a size class.

size: -; J: TRBJ1-3; V: TRBV4-2; D: -; DNA: TGTGCCAGCAGCCAAGGACAGACTAACTCTGGAAACACCATATATTTT; CDR3: CASSQGQTNSGNTIYF
size: once; J: TRBJ2-2; V: TRBV19; D: -; DNA: TGTGCCAGTAGTATGCTAGCTGGGGCTGCCGGGGAGCTGTTTTTT; CDR3: CASSMLAGAAGELFF
size: once; J: TRBJ1-3; V: TRBV14; D: -; DNA: TGTGCCGTCCTTACTGGAAACACCATATATTTT; CDR3: CAVLTGNTIYF
size: few; J: TRBJ2-7; V: TRBV4-3; D: -; DNA: TGCGCCAGCAGCCAAGATTTCGGGGACGGAGCCTACGAGCAGTACTTC; CDR3: CASSQDFGDGAYEQYF
size: -; J: TRBJ1-4; V: TRBV9; D: -; DNA: TGTGCCAGCAGCGTAGGGGTCAGAAATAATGAAAAACTGTTTTTT; CDR3: CASSVGVRNNEKLFF
size: once; J: TRBJ1-2; V: TRBV28; D: -; DNA: TGTGCCAGCACTACCCAGGGACTCTCCTATGGCTACACCTTC; CDR3: CASTTQGLSYGYTF
size: -; J: TRBJ2-5; V: TRBV5-1; D: -; DNA: TGCGCCACTACCACAGGGAACCAAGAGACCCAGTACTTC; CDR3: CATTTGNQETQYF
size: -; J: TRBJ1-6; V: TRBV3-1/TRBV3-2; D: -; DNA: TGTGCCAGCAGCCAAGATCTACGGAACAATTCACCCCTCCACTTT; CDR3: CASSQDLRNNSPLHF
size: -; J: TRBJ1-1; V: TRBV30; D: -; DNA: TGTGCCTGGAGTCCAAGGATGAGTCGTCAAGCTTTCTTT; CDR3: CAWSPRMSRQAFF
size: -; J: TRBJ2-7; V: TRBV4-3; D: TRBD1; DNA: TGCGCCAGCAGCCAAGATAGGGGGCCCTACGAGCAGTACTTC; CDR3: CASSQDRGPYEQYF
size: few; J: TRBJ1-6; V: TRBV2; D: -; DNA: TGTGCCAGCAGTGAATTAGGGAGCGACTCACCCCTCCACTTT; CDR3: CASSELGSDSPLHF
size: -; J: TRBJ2-1; V: TRBV12-3/TRBV12-4; D: -; DNA: TGTGCCAGCGCGAGGGGGAATGAGCAGTTCTTC; CDR3: CASARGNEQFF
size: -; J: TRBJ2-3; V: TRBV9; D: TRBD2; DNA: TGTGCCAGCAGCGTAGCGGCTAGCGGACCAGATACGCAGTATTTT; CDR3: CASSVAASGPDTQYF
size: -; J: TRBJ1-1; V: TRBV5-6; D: TRBD1; DNA: TGTGCCAGCAGCTTGGTCGGGACAGGGATTTACACTGAAGCTTTCTTT; CDR3: CASSLVGTGIYTEAFF
size: -; J: TRBJ2-7; V: TRBV5-4; D: -; DNA: TGTGCCAGCAGCCCTAGAAATGGTGTAGGGGTGGACGACGAGCAGTACTTC; CDR3: CASSPRNGVGVDDEQYF
size: -; J: TRBJ1-2; V: TRBV5-1; D: TRBD1; DNA: TGCGCCAGCGGCGAGACAGGGGGCACTGATGGCTACACCTTC; CDR3: CASGETGGTDGYTF
size: -; J: TRBJ1-1; V: TRBV6-5; D: -; DNA: TGTGCCACCTCCCAAGGGGGACGAGCTTTCTTT; CDR3: CATSQGGRAFF
size: -; J: TRBJ1-2; V: TRBV6-5; D: -; DNA: TGTGCCAGCAGTTACTCAGGGCTTAATGGCTACACCTTC; CDR3: CASSYSGLNGYTF